A single sample is the source of the 14 T cell receptor beta chains below, sequenced in a study of cytomegalovirus exposure and HLA in healthy donors. The PCR ran on 60 Vbeta and 13 Jbeta primers. The table came from immunoSEQ multiplex PCR; TCRdb's copy has only in-frame clones and leaves some out. Among roughly 110,000 clones listed, approximately 67% were seen once. Sequencing input: PBMCs. The receptors derive from a man between 18 and 29 years old in good health and CMV-seropositive.

The CDR3 DNA reads as TGTGCCAGCAGCCCCCGGGTAGCGGGGGAGTACAATGAGCAGTTCTTC. Translated: CASSPRVAGEYNEQFF. V is TRBV4-2 and J is TRBJ2-1; 9 nucleotides agree with TRBD2. The V gene's germline CDR1 is LGHNA and CDR2 YNFKEQ. The CDR3 has 16 residues. The V and J ends lost 4 bases and 4 bases, in that order; junction bases with no gene match: 8.

The chain is built from TRBV4-2 and TRBJ1-3; D unclear. V shed 0 bases and J shed 0 bases, with 9 bases lying between them. The germline V gene has CDR1 LGHNA and CDR2 YNFKEQ. The CDR3 is 16 residues long. DNA for the CDR3: TGTGCCAGCAGCCAAGAGGCAGGACTCTCTGGAAACACCATATATTTT. Translation gives CASSQEAGLSGNTIYF.

The table lists this clone with a few counts. The chain recombines TRBV5-1 with TRBJ1-2; 8 bases agree with TRBD1. The V gene end was trimmed by 3 bases and the J gene end by 6 bases; junction bases not matched to a gene: 13. CDR1 SGHRS and CDR2 YFSETQ come from the germline V gene. CDR3 length equals 16 residues. DNA of the CDR3: TGCGCCAGCAGCTACCTCCCCGGACAGGGTTCGAATGGCTACACCTTC. It translates to CASSYLPGQGSNGYTF.

The V and J genes are TRBV5-1 and TRBJ2-7, with TRBD1 matching 10 bases. This CDR3 comprises 15 residues. The germline V gene has CDR1 SGHRS and CDR2 YFSETQ. V was pared by 4 bases and J by 2 bases, with 6 bases of the junction left unmatched. Here the CDR3 DNA reads TGCGCCAGCAGCCTAAGGACAGGGGGAGCCTACGAGCAGTACTTC. Protein: CASSLRTGGAYEQYF.

The chain combines TRBV19 with TRBJ2-5; TRBD1 matches at 8 bases. Germline V gene sequence: CDR1 LNHDA, CDR2 SQIVND (reference sequence). Unmatched junction bases numbered 11, after V lost 5 bases and J lost 3 bases. The CDR3 length is 16 residues. Written as DNA, the CDR3 is TGTGCCAGTAGTGCCGCGGACAGGGCTTTAGAAGAGACCCAGTACTTC. This translates into CASSAADRALEETQYF.

V is TRBV28 and J is TRBJ1-1; D not certain. V lost 5 bases and J lost 10, with 20 bases in between. This CDR3 has 14 amino acids. Germline CDR1 is MDHEN and CDR2 is SYDVKM. The CDR3 is CASSPRVTLGRAFF. DNA for the CDR3: TGTGCCAGCAGTCCCCGGGTCACTTTGGGGAGAGCTTTCTTT.

The rearrangement joins TRBV27 to TRBJ1-1; D ambiguous. Germline-derived CDR1 and CDR2 are MNHEY and SMNVEV (reference sequence). With 8 bases removed from V and 1 base from J, the gap between germline ends came to 11 bases. The CDR3 runs to 13 residues. The CDR3 spells CASATYRNTEAFF. DNA for the CDR3: TGTGCCAGCGCAACTTACAGGAACACTGAAGCTTTCTTT.

This rearrangement joins TRBV20-1 to TRBJ1-1; perhaps TRBD1 as D (5 bases). The CDR3 totals 11 residues. With 5 bases removed from V and 3 bases from J, the gap between germline ends came to 7 bases. CDR1 DFQATT and CDR2 SNEGSKA come from the germline V gene (reference sequence). CDR3 nucleotide sequence: TGCAGTGCTCAAGGGGACACTGAAGCTTTCTTT. Its translation: CSAQGDTEAFF.

The chain carries TRBV5-1 and TRBJ2-7, with 7 bases matching TRBD1. The J segment lost 3 bases and the V segment lost 4 bases, leaving 10 bases of the junction unmatched. The CDR3 sequence is 15 residues long. CDR1 is SGHRS and CDR2 is YFSETQ in the germline V gene. The CDR3 sequence is CASSPGQVVDYEQYF. The CDR3 nucleotides are TGCGCCAGCAGCCCAGGACAGGTTGTGGACTACGAGCAGTACTTC.

CDR3 sequence reads: CASSPWTANTGELFF. In DNA, the CDR3 is TGTGCCAGCAGTCCCTGGACAGCGAACACCGGGGAGCTGTTTTTT. This chain links TRBV6-5 with TRBJ2-2; possible D gene TRBD1, 6 bases. Germline CDR1 is MNHEY and CDR2 is SVGAGI. The V gene lost 5 bases and the J gene lost 0 bases, with 10 bases spanning the gap. The CDR3 has 15 amino acids.

The rearrangement uses TRBV7-9 and TRBJ2-3; 9 bases agree with TRBD2. Germline values: CDR1 SEHNR, CDR2 FQNEAQ (reference sequence). The CDR3 has 15 amino acids. V was pared by 5 bases and J by 6 bases, with 9 bases of the junction left unmatched. The CDR3 DNA is TGTGCCAGCAGCGCCCGTGCGGGGGGGCTCGATACGCAGTATTTT. Translating gives CASSARAGGLDTQYF.

The chain employs TRBV6-5 and TRBJ2-1, with a tentative D call TRBD1 (6 bases). This CDR3 spans 15 amino acids. The V and J ends lost 2 bases and 12 bases respectively, with 20 bases between them. Germline assignment: CDR1 MNHEY and CDR2 SVGAGI. The CDR3 loop reads CASSYGPGAQARQFF. The CDR3 bases are TGTGCCAGCAGTTACGGACCAGGGGCCCAAGCGAGGCAGTTCTTC.

The rearrangement joins TRBV6-5 to TRBJ2-7; tentative D call: TRBD1 (6 bases). V gave up 2 bases and J gave up 2 bases, with 13 bases separating them. The CDR3 is made up of 15 amino acids. CDR1 and CDR2 from the germline V gene are MNHEY and SVGAGI. CDR3 loop: CASSYQNRVTYEQYV. The DNA for the CDR3 is TGTGCCAGCAGTTACCAAAACAGGGTAACCTACGAGCAGTACGTC.

CDR3 bases: TGTGCCAGCAGCCCCGGACAAAAGCGGGACACCGGGGAGCTGTTTTTT. Amino acids: CASSPGQKRDTGELFF. V is TRBV5-4 and J is TRBJ2-2; TRBD2 is a possible D gene (6 bases). Germline V gene sequence: CDR1 SGHNT, CDR2 YYREEE (reference sequence). CDR3 length equals 16 residues. Deletions cut 4 bases from V and 3 bases from J, with 16 bases between.